A selection of T cell receptor beta chains follows, all from one sample in a study of blood T cells in healthy people across ages. TCRdb redid the calling of the 5' RACE reads with MiXCR, one entry per CDR3 protein. The table shows 600,000 or so distinct CDR3 sequences, with about 30% occurring only once. The sample comprised blood. Receptor source: a woman of 80 years or more in good health. Both conserved end residues are part of each CDR3. The D gene is left open where the match is weak. The size entry is marked missing in some rows and otherwise reads once, few, many or a size class.

d_call clone_size j_call v_call cdr3_nt cdr3_aa
. many TRBJ2-7 TRBV7-9 TGTGCCAGCAGCATAACCCTCTACGAGCAGTACTTC CASSITLYEQYF
. . TRBJ1-2 TRBV5-1 TGCGCCAGCAGCTTGGCGGTGGGACTTGGCTACACCTTC CASSLAVGLGYTF
. few TRBJ1-2 TRBV2 TGTGCCAGCATGACCAGGGTATCCGGCTACACCTTC CASMTRVSGYTF
TRBD1 many TRBJ2-3 TRBV20-1 TGCAGTGCTGACCCCGAAGGGACAGGGGGAAATACGCAGTATTTT CSADPEGTGGNTQYF
. many TRBJ2-7 TRBV3-1 TGTGCCAGCAGCCAAACAGGCAACTCCTACGAGCAGTACTTC CASSQTGNSYEQYF
. . TRBJ1-1 TRBV19 TGTGCCAGTAGTACCACGCGGGGAGGGCGCATGACTGAAGCTTTCTTT CASSTTRGGRMTEAFF
TRBD1 many TRBJ2-7 TRBV24-1 TGTGCCACCAGTGACGCCGGACAGGGGTCCGACGAGCAGTACTTC CATSDAGQGSDEQYF
. few TRBJ1-6 TRBV3-1 TGTGCCAGCAGCCCTCAGGGGAACTCACCCCTCCACTTT CASSPQGNSPLHF
. . TRBJ2-2 TRBV5-6 TGTGCCAGCAGCCGAGAGAGGGGCCACGGGGAGCTGTTTTTT CASSRERGHGELFF
. . TRBJ1-3 TRBV5-1 TGCGCCAGCAGATTTGACAGAGATTCTGGAAGCACCATATATTTT CASRFDRDSGSTIYF
TRBD1 many TRBJ2-7 TRBV20-1 TGCAGTGCTCCTCCCCGGGACAGCAACGAGCAGTACTTC CSAPPRDSNEQYF
. many TRBJ2-7 TRBV6-2/TRBV6-3 TGTGCCAGCAGTTCAGGCATCTACGCGCAGTACTTC CASSSGIYAQYF
TRBD1 many TRBJ2-1 TRBV20-1 TGCAGTGCTAGAGACCGACAGGGGTTCAATGAGCAGTTCTTC CSARDRQGFNEQFF
. many TRBJ2-5 TRBV12-3/TRBV12-4 TGTGCCAGCAGTTTATCGGTGGGGGAGACCCAGTACTTC CASSLSVGETQYF
. . TRBJ1-5 TRBV6-5 TGTGCCAGCAGTGGGTGGAGGGGGCAGCCCCAGCATTTT CASSGWRGQPQHF
. many TRBJ2-1 TRBV7-2 TGTGCCAGCAGGGAGAGCGGCCTCCGTAGAAAAGAGCAGTTCTTC CASRESGLRRKEQFF
. few TRBJ1-3 TRBV7-2 TGTGCCAGCAGCCTAACAAGCTCTGGAAACACCATATATTTT CASSLTSSGNTIYF
. few TRBJ2-7 TRBV7-8 TGTGCCAGCAGCCACCTAGGGACAGGTGGGGGGGATGACGAGCAGTACTTC CASSHLGTGGGDDEQYF
TRBD1 few TRBJ1-1 TRBV27 TGTGCCAGCAGTTTAAGGGGGCTCGTCCCCAACACTGAAGCTTTCTTT CASSLRGLVPNTEAFF
. . TRBJ2-1 TRBV20-1 TGCAGTGCTCCCCTAGAATACAATGAGCAGTTCTTC CSAPLEYNEQFF
. many TRBJ2-5 TRBV20-1 TGCAGTGCTAGTGCCAACCTAGGGGTAGCCGGGGAGACCCAGTACTTC CSASANLGVAGETQYF
. . TRBJ1-5 TRBV6-2/TRBV6-3 TGTGCCAGCAGTTCGGACAGAAATCAGCCCCAGCATTTT CASSSDRNQPQHF
. many TRBJ1-2 TRBV6-2/TRBV6-3 TGTGCCAGCAGTTACTCGCCAGGGCGAGGCTACACCTTC CASSYSPGRGYTF
. few TRBJ2-1 TRBV14 TGTGCCAGCAGCCCGGGGGTACCGGGGCAGTTCTTC CASSPGVPGQFF
TRBD2 many TRBJ2-3 TRBV12-3/TRBV12-4 TGTGCCAGCAGTGATACTAGCGGGGGCAGTGATTCACGAGATACGCAGTATTTT CASSDTSGGSDSRDTQYF
. few TRBJ2-3 TRBV18 TGTGCCAGCTCACCCGTCCAGGTTAGCACAGATACGCAGTATTTT CASSPVQVSTDTQYF
TRBD2 . TRBJ2-7 TRBV6-2/TRBV6-3 TGTGCCAGCAGTGGAAGGACTAGCGGTTCGTGGGAGTACGAGCAGTACTTC CASSGRTSGSWEYEQYF
TRBD1 . TRBJ2-1 TRBV29-1 TGCAGCGTTGGGACAGGGTTTAGGGAGACCCAGTTCTTC CSVGTGFRETQFF
. . TRBJ2-7 TRBV4-1 TGCGCCAGCAGCCTCAGGATAACCTACGAGCAGTACTTC CASSLRITYEQYF
. . TRBJ1-3 TRBV7-2 TGTGCCAGCAGCCCGAACAGGGCTGGAAACACCATATATTTT CASSPNRAGNTIYF
TRBD1 . TRBJ2-7 TRBV29-1 TGCAGCGTCCGGACAGGTGTAGGCTACGAGCAGTACTTC CSVRTGVGYEQYF
TRBD1 . TRBJ1-5 TRBV6-5 TGTGTCAGCAGGACAGGGGGAGGTAGCAATCAGCCCCAGCATTTT CVSRTGGGSNQPQHF
. . TRBJ2-3 TRBV7-7 TGTGCCAGCAGCCCGAGATCGGACAGCCGGGATACGCAGTATTTT CASSPRSDSRDTQYF
. few TRBJ1-1 TRBV6-1 TGTGCCAGCAGTGATGGGGGGTTCGGGAACACTGAAGCTTTCTTT CASSDGGFGNTEAFF
. few TRBJ2-5 TRBV11-3 TGTGCCAGCAGCGTAAACCGGGACCAAGAGACCCAGTACTTC CASSVNRDQETQYF
. many TRBJ2-7 TRBV9 TGTGCCAGCAGCGTGAGGAAAGACCCCTACGAGCAGTACTTC CASSVRKDPYEQYF
. many TRBJ2-6 TRBV5-1 TGCGCCAGCAGCGTCAGGGGCTCTGGGGCCAACGTCCTGACTTTC CASSVRGSGANVLTF
. many TRBJ2-7 TRBV7-8 TGTGCCAGCAGCTTATCTCGATGGTCAGGGGCAAGGTCCTACGAGCAGTACTTC CASSLSRWSGARSYEQYF
. . TRBJ2-7 TRBV2 TGTGCCAGCGGACCGAACAAGGCCTACGAGCAGTACTTC CASGPNKAYEQYF
. . TRBJ1-1 TRBV10-3 TGTGCCATCAGTGAGTCGACGAACACTGAAGCTTTCTTT CAISESTNTEAFF
. . TRBJ1-4 TRBV4-3 TGCGCCAGCAGCCAAGAGGCAAGGGGGGGGAATGGGGAAAAACTGTTTTTT CASSQEARGGNGEKLFF
. . TRBJ1-5 TRBV20-1 TGCAGTGTCGGAGGACACGGCAATCAGCCCCAGCATTTT CSVGGHGNQPQHF
. . TRBJ2-1 TRBV20-1 TGCAGTGCTAGGACAAGGGGGAGAAACGTTAATGAGCAGTTCTTC CSARTRGRNVNEQFF
TRBD2 . TRBJ2-1 TRBV7-2 TGTGCCAGCAGCTTGGCTAGCGGGAGAGCCTCCTACAATGAGCAGTTCTTC CASSLASGRASYNEQFF
. once TRBJ2-5 TRBV15 TGTGCCACCAGCAGTAACACAAACGGAGAGACCCAGTACTTC CATSSNTNGETQYF
. . TRBJ2-5 TRBV28 TGTGCCAGCAGTTTAAAAGAGTTTCAAGAGACCCAGTACTTC CASSLKEFQETQYF
. many TRBJ1-2 TRBV7-9 TGTGCCAGCAGCTTGTCGTCAGCTTATGGCTACACCTTC CASSLSSAYGYTF
TRBD2 many TRBJ2-7 TRBV5-6 TGTGCCAGCAGTTTAGGGACTAGCGGGGGGTTCTCCTACGAGCAGTACTTC CASSLGTSGGFSYEQYF